This T cell receptor (beta chain) was captured in a study of Ad26.COV2.S vaccination and SARS-CoV-2 variants. General observations from the study: Breadth measured for non-spike TCRs was similar across vaccine and placebo recipients.

A word on this clone: Antigen unknown.

Per the germline V gene, CDR1 is SNHLY and CDR2 is FYNNEI. The length of the CDR3 is 14 residues. Losses at the gene ends were 6 bases for V and 4 bases for J; bases not matched to a gene: 5. Some clones are missing from TCRdb's copy, which holds only in-frame ones; the method was immunoSEQ multiplex PCR. The table records over 110,000 clones, about nine tenths of them present only once. The sequence was obtained from a human donor who had recovered from COVID-19. The sample in question was peripheral blood, obtained after recovery from COVID-19. The rearrangement links TRBV2 to TRBJ2-1, with 8 bases that match TRBD1. The CDR3 sequence: CASRPGTGYNEQFF. CDR3 nucleotide sequence: TGTGCCAGCAGGCCCGGGACAGGATACAATGAGCAGTTCTTC. Full variable domain (remainder filled in from reference TRBV2 and TRBJ2-1): EPEVTQTPSHQVTQMGQEVILRCVPISNHLYFYWYRQILGQKVEFLVSFYNNEISEKSEIFDDQFSVERPDGSNFTLKIRSTKLEDSAMYFCASRPGTGYNEQFFGPGTRLTVL.